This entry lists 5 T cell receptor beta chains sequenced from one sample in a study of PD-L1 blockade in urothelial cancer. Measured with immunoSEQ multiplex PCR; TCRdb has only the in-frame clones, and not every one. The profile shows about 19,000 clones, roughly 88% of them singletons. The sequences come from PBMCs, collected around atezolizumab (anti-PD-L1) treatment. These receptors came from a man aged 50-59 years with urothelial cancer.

CDR3 DNA sequence: TGTGCCTGGAGTATAGGGGGAAATGAGCAGTTCTTC. Protein sequence: CAWSIGGNEQFF. The chain is built from TRBV30 and TRBJ2-1, with D possibly being TRBD1 (6 bases). The CDR3 is made up of 12 amino acids. The germline V gene encodes CDR1 GTSNPN and CDR2 SVGIG (reference sequence). The ends were cut back, 2 bases at V and 7 bases at J, with 9 bases in the middle.

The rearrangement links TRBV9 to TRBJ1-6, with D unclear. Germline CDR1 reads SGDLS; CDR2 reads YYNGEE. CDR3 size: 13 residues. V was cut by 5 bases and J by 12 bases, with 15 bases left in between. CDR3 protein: CASRPGQEGPLHF. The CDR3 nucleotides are TGTGCCAGCAGACCCGGGCAGGAGGGACCCCTCCACTTT. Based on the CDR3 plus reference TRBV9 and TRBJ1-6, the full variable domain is DSGVTQTPKHLITATGQRVTLRCSPRSGDLSVYWYQQSLDQGLQFLIQYYNGEERAKGNILERFSAQQFPDLHSELNLSSLELGDSALYFCASRPGQEGPLHFGNGTRLTVT.

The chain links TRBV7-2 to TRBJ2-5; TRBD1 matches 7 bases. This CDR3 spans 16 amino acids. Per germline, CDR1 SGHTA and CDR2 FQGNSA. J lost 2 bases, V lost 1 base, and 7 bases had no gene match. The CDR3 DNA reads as TGTGCCAGCAGCTTAGGATGGGGACAGTTTCAAGAGACCCAGTACTTC. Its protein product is CASSLGWGQFQETQYF.

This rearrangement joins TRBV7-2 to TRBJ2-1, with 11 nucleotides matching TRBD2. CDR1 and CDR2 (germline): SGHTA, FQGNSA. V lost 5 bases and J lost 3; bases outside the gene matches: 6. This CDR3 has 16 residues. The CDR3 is CASSPRLAGIYNEQFF. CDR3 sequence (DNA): TGTGCCAGCAGCCCCCGACTAGCGGGAATCTACAATGAGCAGTTCTTC.

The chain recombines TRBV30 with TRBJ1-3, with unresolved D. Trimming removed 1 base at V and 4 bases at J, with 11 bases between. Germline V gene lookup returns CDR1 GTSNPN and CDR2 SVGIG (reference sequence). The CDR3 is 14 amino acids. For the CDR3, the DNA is TGTGCCTGGAGTGGACGGGGTACGGGAAACACCATATATTTT. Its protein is CAWSGRGTGNTIYF.